What follows describes a single T cell receptor beta chain. Looked up from germline, CDR1 is SGHRS and CDR2 is YFSETQ. V trimming: 3 bases; J trimming: 4 bases; junction bases outside the gene matches: 2. This CDR3 spans 13 amino acids. These data come from a study of blood T cell repertoires in COVID-19. The authors' processing: How many nucleated cells were present was estimated from reference gene primer amplification. Measured with immunoSEQ multiplex PCR; TCRdb has only the in-frame clones, and not every one. That table is the source of V, J and clone size, and D and trimming were worked out from the DNA. The sample carries 53,000 or so clones, 90% recorded once.

The sequencing input was peripheral blood. The receptor's source is a human donor in a cohort sampled during active COVID-19. The chain carries TRBV5-1 and TRBJ2-7; 9 positions match TRBD1. In DNA form, the CDR3 reads TGCGCCAGCAGCTGGGACAGGGAATACGAGCAGTACTTC. This codes for CASSWDREYEQYF.